Each of the 18 T cell receptor beta chains below was sequenced from the same sample in a study of T-cell reconstitution after alpha-beta-depleted transplantation in children. Unique molecular identifiers featured in how the TCRbeta library was prepared. TCRdb reprocessed the PCR reads with MiXCR, giving one entry per CDR3 protein. Among a few hundred thousand distinct CDR3 sequences, 27% were seen once, and the ten largest hold 30% to 45%. This sample comprised PBMCs, obtained before TCRalphabeta/CD19-depleted stem cell transplant. These receptors came from a boy younger than two with Wiskott-Aldrich syndrome, due to receive a stem cell transplant.

This clonotype was counted between two and nine times. This chain connects TRBV5-1 to TRBJ2-1; 8 bases fit TRBD2. The ends lost 0 bases at V and 5 bases at J; junction bases unmatched: 7. The CDR3 contains 16 residues. Germline V gene data show CDR1 as SGHRS and CDR2 as YFSETQ. The CDR3 reads CASSLGLALIHNEQFF. The CDR3 DNA reads TGCGCCAGCAGCTTGGGACTAGCGCTTATTCACAATGAGCAGTTCTTC.

The chain recombines TRBV9 with TRBJ2-1, with 8 nucleotides matching TRBD2. CDR3 length equals 15 residues. Germline V lookup: CDR1 SGDLS, CDR2 YYNGEE. After removal of 2 bases from V and 10 bases from J, the junction contained 11 bases not matched to a gene. The CDR3 region has the DNA TGTGCCAGCAGCGTGGATCCTAGCGGGTCGAGGGAGCAGTTCTTC. It yields the protein CASSVDPSGSREQFF.

In this sample, this clonotype turned up a few times. The chain carries TRBV20-1 and TRBJ2-1, with D possibly TRBD2 on 6 matching bases. V dropped 4 bases and J dropped 4 bases, with 23 bases sitting between them. This CDR3 contains 17 residues. Germline V gene data show CDR1 as DFQATT and CDR2 as SNEGSKA (reference sequence). The CDR3 bases are TGCAGTGCTAACAGAGTGGGATTGCCTAGCGATTACAATGAGCAGTTCTTC. This codes for CSANRVGLPSDYNEQFF.

The chain combines TRBV2 with TRBJ2-7; 10 nucleotides agree with TRBD2. Germline V gene data show CDR1 as SNHLY and CDR2 as FYNNEI. The CDR3 totals 17 residues. V lost 6 bases to trimming and J lost 5 bases; unmatched junction nucleotides: 16. In DNA, the CDR3 is TGTGCCAGCAGAGACCTTGGGACTAGCGTTCTCATCCACGAGCAGTACTTC. Translated: CASRDLGTSVLIHEQYF.

V usage is TRBV10-3 and J usage is TRBJ2-7; D uncertain. The CDR3 consists of 13 residues. V was clipped by 4 bases and J by 3 bases, with 10 bases between them. CDR1 ENHRY and CDR2 SYGVKD come from the germline V gene. CDR3 nucleotide sequence: TGTGCCATCAGTGGTGTAGAAGTCTACGAGCAGTACTTC. It translates to CAISGVEVYEQYF.

This clonotype has just a few counts. This rearrangement joins TRBV5-1 to TRBJ2-5; 8 bases agree with TRBD2. The length of the CDR3 is 15 residues. Germline V gene sequence: CDR1 SGHRS, CDR2 YFSETQ. After removal of 2 bases from V and 1 base from J, the junction contained 4 bases not matched to a gene. Here the CDR3 reads CASSFGAGGQETQYF. CDR3 nucleotide sequence: TGCGCCAGCAGCTTTGGGGCGGGAGGCCAAGAGACCCAGTACTTC.

The chain carries TRBV7-2 and TRBJ2-1; tentative D call: TRBD1 (6 bases). The CDR3 extends over 15 amino acids. V lost 5 bases and J 3 bases, leaving 14 bases between the germline ends. The germline V gene has CDR1 SGHTA and CDR2 FQGNSA. The CDR3 DNA is TGTGCCAGCAGCCGACGACAGGTCAACTACAATGAGCAGTTCTTC. It is translated as CASSRRQVNYNEQFF.

V usage is TRBV3-1 and J usage is TRBJ2-1; 9 bases line up with TRBD2. This CDR3 has 15 residues. Trimming cost V 5 bases and J 7 bases; bases outside gene matches: 9. Per the germline V gene, CDR1 is LGHDT and CDR2 is YNNKEL (reference sequence). This CDR3 reads CASSVAGGPWNEQFF. The CDR3 nucleotides read TGTGCCAGCAGCGTGGCGGGAGGGCCTTGGAATGAGCAGTTCTTC.

The chain combines TRBV4-2 with TRBJ2-3; 7 bases agree with TRBD2. Germline lookup yields CDR1 LGHNA and CDR2 YNFKEQ. The CDR3 contains 16 residues. The V segment lost 1 base and the J segment 0 bases; nucleotides outside the gene matches: 4. This chain's CDR3 is CASSQASGASTDTQYF. CDR3 DNA: TGTGCCAGCAGCCAAGCAAGCGGGGCTAGCACAGATACGCAGTATTTT.

This clonotype was detected only a few times. The chain employs TRBV5-1 and TRBJ2-1, with a weak D call TRBD2 (6 bases). The CDR3 loop spans 12 amino acids. Germline CDR1 SGHRS, CDR2 YFSETQ. The V end lost 4 bases, the J end lost 13 bases, and 15 bases lay between the germline ends. The CDR3 region has the DNA TGCGCCAGCAGCCGCGGGGCCCGGGGACAGTTCTTC. Translation gives CASSRGARGQFF. Complete variable domain (other parts from reference TRBV5-1 and TRBJ2-1): KAGVTQTPRYLIKTRGQQVTLSCSPISGHRSVSWYQQTPGQGLQFLFEYFSETQRNKGNFPGRFSGRQFSNSRSEMNVSTLELGDSALYLCASSRGARGQFFGPGTRLTVL.

The chain joins TRBV7-3 to TRBJ2-1, with 7 bases fitting TRBD2. The junction had 7 bases not matched to a gene; V was cut back by 0 bases and J by 5 bases. Germline CDR1 is SGHTA and CDR2 is FQGTGA. CDR3 length: 16 amino acids. For the CDR3, the DNA is TGTGCCAGCAGCTTAACGTCAGGACTAGGGGACAATGAGCAGTTCTTC. This codes for CASSLTSGLGDNEQFF. The variable domain in full, completed from reference TRBV7-3 and TRBJ2-1, reads GAGVSQTPSNKVTEKGKYVELRCDPISGHTALYWYRQSLGQGPEFLIYFQGTGAADDSGLPNDRFFAVRPEGSVSTLKIQRTERGDSAVYLCASSLTSGLGDNEQFFGPGTRLTVL.

The chain joins TRBV20-1 to TRBJ1-1; D is possibly TRBD1 (5 bases). The V and J ends lost 4 bases and 4 bases respectively, with 16 bases between them. The CDR3 has 14 residues. Germline loops: CDR1 DFQATT, CDR2 SNEGSKA (reference sequence). The CDR3 sequence is CSATSDNKLTEAFF. The DNA of the CDR3 is TGCAGTGCTACGTCGGACAACAAACTCACTGAAGCTTTCTTT.

The genes are TRBV4-1 and TRBJ1-3; unclear D gene. The CDR3 totals 16 residues. Per the germline V gene, CDR1 is MGHRA and CDR2 is YSYEKL. Trimming removed 1 base at V and 1 base at J, with 11 bases between. The CDR3 is CASSQVGQSSGNTIYF. The DNA of the CDR3 is TGCGCCAGCAGCCAAGTAGGGCAATCTTCTGGAAACACCATATATTTT.

The V call is TRBV11-1, the J call TRBJ2-1, with 10 positions matching TRBD2. Germline V gene sequence: CDR1 SGHAT, CDR2 FQDESV (reference sequence). There are 16 residues in the CDR3. With 5 bases clipped from V and 10 bases from J, the junction kept 14 bases outside the gene matches. CDR3 protein: CASSPGASGSVSEQFF. CDR3 nucleotide sequence: TGTGCCAGCAGCCCAGGGGCTAGCGGGAGCGTCTCCGAGCAGTTCTTC.

This clonotype has a handful of counts. The chain uses TRBV27 and TRBJ2-1; the match to TRBD1 covers 8 bases. V dropped 3 bases and J dropped 5; count of bases not matched to a gene: 3. The CDR3 is made up of 14 amino acids. The V gene's germline CDR1 is MNHEY and CDR2 SMNVEV (reference sequence). The CDR3 DNA reads TGTGCCAGCAGTTTTCGGACAGGGCACAATGAGCAGTTCTTC. It yields the protein CASSFRTGHNEQFF.

DNA for the CDR3: TGCGCCAGCAGCCTCTCCGGGACAGGGGGTTTGAACACTGAAGCTTTCTTT. It translates to CASSLSGTGGLNTEAFF. The J gene is TRBJ1-1, the V gene TRBV5-1, with 11 nucleotides matching TRBD1. Trimming cost V 4 bases and J 0 bases; bases outside gene matches: 8. Looked up from germline, CDR1 is SGHRS and CDR2 is YFSETQ. The CDR3 sequence is 17 residues long. Using reference TRBV5-1 and TRBJ1-1 for the parts outside the CDR3, the full variable domain is KAGVTQTPRYLIKTRGQQVTLSCSPISGHRSVSWYQQTPGQGLQFLFEYFSETQRNKGNFPGRFSGRQFSNSRSEMNVSTLELGDSALYLCASSLSGTGGLNTEAFFGQGTRLTVV.

In its sample, this clonotype was seen a few times. The genes are TRBV2 and TRBJ2-1; TRBD2 might be the D (6 bases). This CDR3 region has 14 residues. Germline loops: CDR1 SNHLY, CDR2 FYNNEI. Trimming took 9 bases from V and 0 from J, leaving 12 bases between them. The CDR3 coding sequence is TGTGCCAGTCGGACTATCAGCTCCTACAATGAGCAGTTCTTC. Translation: CASRTISSYNEQFF. Full variable domain (outside the CDR3, taken from reference TRBV2 and TRBJ2-1): EPEVTQTPSHQVTQMGQEVILRCVPISNHLYFYWYRQILGQKVEFLVSFYNNEISEKSEIFDDQFSVERPDGSNFTLKIRSTKLEDSAMYFCASRTISSYNEQFFGPGTRLTVL.

The table lists this clonotype with a few counts. The chain carries TRBV12-3 or TRBV12-4 and TRBJ1-1; D is unclear. The V and J ends lost 3 bases and 0 bases respectively, with 8 bases between them. This CDR3 is built from 14 residues. CDR3 region: CASSFSNLNTEAFF. CDR3 DNA: TGTGCCAGCAGTTTCAGCAATTTGAACACTGAAGCTTTCTTT.